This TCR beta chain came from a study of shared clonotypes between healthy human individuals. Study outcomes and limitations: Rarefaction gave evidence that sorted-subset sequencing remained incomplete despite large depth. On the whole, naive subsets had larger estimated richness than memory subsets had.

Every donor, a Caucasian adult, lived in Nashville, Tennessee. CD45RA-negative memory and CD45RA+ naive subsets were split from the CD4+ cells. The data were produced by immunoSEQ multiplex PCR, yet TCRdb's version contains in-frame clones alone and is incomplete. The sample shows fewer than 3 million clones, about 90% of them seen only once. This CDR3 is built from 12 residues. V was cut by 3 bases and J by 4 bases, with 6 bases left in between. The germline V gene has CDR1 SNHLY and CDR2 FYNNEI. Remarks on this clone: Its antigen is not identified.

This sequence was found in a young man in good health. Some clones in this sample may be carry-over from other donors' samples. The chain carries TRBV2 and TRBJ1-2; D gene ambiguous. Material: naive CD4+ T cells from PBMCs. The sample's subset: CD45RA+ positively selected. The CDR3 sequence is CASSEPGYGYTF. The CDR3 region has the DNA TGTGCCAGCAGTGAGCCCGGCTATGGCTACACCTTC.